The rows below give T cell receptor beta chains drawn from one sample of a study of cytomegalovirus exposure and HLA in healthy donors. Clones were read by immunoSEQ multiplex PCR, and TCRdb kept only the in-frame ones, dropping some. This table holds roughly 150,000 clones, around two thirds found once. The sample consisted of PBMCs. These receptor sequences come from an older woman in good health and CMV-seropositive. Each CDR3 is given with its conserved first and last residue.

>TRBJ2-5|16|TRBV5-4
CASSRGLAGKQETQYF
>TRBJ1-5|16|TRBV30
CAWTGQGSPASQPQHF
>TRBJ2-7|15|TRBV27
CASSLVRVRKNEQYF
>TRBJ1-3|15|TRBV6-5
CASSPGTRFSNTIYF
>TRBJ1-4|13|TRBV5-1
CASSGGDGEKLFF
>TRBJ2-3|14|TRBV19
CASRLAGPTDTQYF
>TRBJ2-5|15|TRBV7-9
CASSLISGSRETQYF
>TRBJ1-1|15|TRBV19
CASSKAGALNTEAFF
>TRBJ2-5|15|TRBV5-1
CASSRSGGLGETQYF
>TRBJ1-1|13|TRBV5-1
CASSLRSYLEAFF
>TRBJ2-1|14|TRBV5-4
CASSRRGSGNEQFF
>TRBJ2-5|12|TRBV10-3
CAISTGEETQYF